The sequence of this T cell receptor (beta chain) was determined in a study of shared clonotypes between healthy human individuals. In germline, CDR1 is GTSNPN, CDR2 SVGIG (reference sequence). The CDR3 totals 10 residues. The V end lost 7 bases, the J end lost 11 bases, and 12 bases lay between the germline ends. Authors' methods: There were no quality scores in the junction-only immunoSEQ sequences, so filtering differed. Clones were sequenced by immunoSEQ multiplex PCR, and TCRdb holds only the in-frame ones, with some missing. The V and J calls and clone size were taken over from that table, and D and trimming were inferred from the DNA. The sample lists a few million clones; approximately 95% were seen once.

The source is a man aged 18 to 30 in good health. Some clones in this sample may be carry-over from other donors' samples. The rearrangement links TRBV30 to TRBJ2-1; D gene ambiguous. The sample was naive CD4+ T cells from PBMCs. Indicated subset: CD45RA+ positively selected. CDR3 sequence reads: CASKWRKQFF. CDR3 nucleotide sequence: TGTGCCTCCAAGTGGCGAAAGCAGTTCTTC.